A selection of T cell receptor beta chains follows, all from one sample in a study of T-cell reconstitution after alpha-beta-depleted transplantation in children. TCRdb re-called the PCR reads through MiXCR, storing one row per CDR3 protein. The sample has about 500,000 distinct CDR3 sequences; about 31% are singletons. Material: PBMCs from the stem cell graft donor, obtained from the stem cell graft. The receptors shown here come from a human donor who donated a stem cell graft to a child with aplastic anemia. Each CDR3 is given with its conserved first and last residue. A D gene is named only where the DNA matches it firmly. Only part of the rows carry a size: once, few, many, or a class if the clone is expanded.

V gene,J gene,clone size,D gene,CDR3 DNA,CDR3 protein
TRBV7-2,TRBJ1-1,few,.,TGTGCCAGCAGCTTAGACGTGGGGGTCCGCACTGAAGCTTTCTTT,CASSLDVGVRTEAFF
TRBV6-1,TRBJ2-3,few,TRBD1,TGTGCCACGACGGGACAGCAGTCCACAGATACGCAGTATTTT,CATTGQQSTDTQYF
TRBV30,TRBJ1-2,many,.,TGTGCCTGGAAAGATTACTATGGCTACACCTTC,CAWKDYYGYTF
TRBV6-1,TRBJ2-2,.,TRBD2,TGTGCCAGCAGCCGGACTAGCGGGGCCACCGGGGAGCTGTTTTTT,CASSRTSGATGELFF
TRBV6-4,TRBJ1-1,few,.,TGTGCCAGCAGTGACACTCGGCTCGGTTCTGAAGCTTTCTTT,CASSDTRLGSEAFF
TRBV7-6,TRBJ1-1,few,.,TGTGCCAGCAGCTTAGTTTCGGCGGGTTCCGCAAACAGGTTGAACACTGAAGCTTTCTTT,CASSLVSAGSANRLNTEAFF
TRBV28,TRBJ1-2,.,TRBD1,TGTGCCAGCAGAACAGGGGGCGGTGGCTATGGCTACACCTTC,CASRTGGGGYGYTF
TRBV18,TRBJ2-3,.,.,TGTGCCAGCTCACCGATCCCTGTGGGCGATACGCAGTATTTT,CASSPIPVGDTQYF
TRBV20-1,TRBJ2-1,few,TRBD2,TGCAGTGCTTCTAGCGGGGGGAACTCCTACAATGAGCAGTTCTTC,CSASSGGNSYNEQFF
TRBV7-2,TRBJ1-1,.,TRBD1,TGTGCCAGCAGCTTGGACAGGTGGGATTCGGGAGCTTTCTTT,CASSLDRWDSGAFF
TRBV7-8,TRBJ2-5,.,.,TGTGCCAGCAGCTCTCAGCGGGTGGGTGAGACCCAGTACTTC,CASSSQRVGETQYF
TRBV12-3/TRBV12-4,TRBJ1-5,.,.,TGTGCCAGCAGTTTACTGGGGGGTCAGCCCCAGCATTTT,CASSLLGGQPQHF
TRBV7-3,TRBJ2-5,.,.,TGTGCCAGCAGCTTAGCCGGGACCACCCAAGAGACCCAGTACTTC,CASSLAGTTQETQYF
TRBV20-1,TRBJ2-1,.,TRBD2,TGCAGTGCCCCACCGGAAGCGGGAGCCCACAATGAGCAGTTCTTC,CSAPPEAGAHNEQFF
TRBV5-5,TRBJ2-3,.,TRBD2,TGTGCCAGCAGCTCAGAGACGACTAGCGGGAGAACAGATACGCAGTATTTT,CASSSETTSGRTDTQYF
TRBV12-3/TRBV12-4,TRBJ2-2,.,.,TGTGCCAGCAGTGACCGGGACCCTGGGTCGGCCGGGGAGCTGTTTTTT,CASSDRDPGSAGELFF
TRBV27,TRBJ2-3,few,TRBD2,TGTGCCAGCAGTCTGCGACTAGCGGGATTTGCAGATACGCAGTATTTT,CASSLRLAGFADTQYF
TRBV6-5,TRBJ2-3,.,.,TGTGCCAGCAGTTATTCTAGGCGCCCAGATACGCAGTATTTT,CASSYSRRPDTQYF
TRBV24-1,TRBJ1-5,few,TRBD1,TGTGCCACCAGTGATTCGGACAGGGTCAGCAATCAGCCCCAGCATTTT,CATSDSDRVSNQPQHF
TRBV6-2/TRBV6-3,TRBJ1-1,.,TRBD1,TGTGCCAGCAGTTACACCTACGGGACAGGGAGACTTATGAACACTGAAGCTTTCTTT,CASSYTYGTGRLMNTEAFF
TRBV12-3/TRBV12-4,TRBJ2-2,few,TRBD1,TGTGCCAGCAGTACGGGACAGGGGGCTGTCACCGGGGAGCTGTTTTTT,CASSTGQGAVTGELFF
TRBV5-6,TRBJ2-7,few,.,TGTGCCAGCAGCTTGAGATCTCCCCTGAATCCCATTTACGAGCAGTACTTC,CASSLRSPLNPIYEQYF
TRBV20-1,TRBJ2-7,few,.,TGCAGTGCTAATGAGGGGTACTCCTACGAGCAGTACTTC,CSANEGYSYEQYF
TRBV7-2,TRBJ2-7,few,.,TGTGCCAGCAGTTCCCGGACCGACTCCTACGAGCAGTACTTC,CASSSRTDSYEQYF